The clone carrying this T cell receptor (beta chain) was observed once. Its target is not known. The sample belongs to a study of shared clonotypes between healthy human individuals. Study information: Donor ages ranged 18 to 49 years: a couple of women, a few men. Whole-study results and caveats: Investigators expected sequencing depth to affect clonotype sharing among donors.

V shed 1 base and J 10 bases; nucleotides not matched to a gene: 6. The CDR3 spans 14 residues. Germline values: CDR1 SGHTA, CDR2 FQGNSA. The deep-level immunoSEQ assay was used. In the study's own analysis: Without quality scores, immunoSEQ junctional reads could not be filtered like full-length reads. Generated by immunoSEQ multiplex PCR, the TCRdb table keeps only in-frame clones and is missing some. The V and J calls and clone size come from that table; D and trimming were worked out from the DNA. Here the sample spans hundreds of thousands of clones, roughly 80% being singletons. The receptor's source is a woman between 40 and 55 years old in good health. Some clones in this sample may be carry-over from other donors' samples. The chain recombines TRBV7-2 with TRBJ2-1; TRBD2 matches at 8 bases. Source material: PBMCs. In DNA, the CDR3 is TGTGCCAGCAGCTTAGTTAGCGGGACTGGAGAGCAGTTCTTC. Residues: CASSLVSGTGEQFF.